Listed here is a single T cell receptor (beta chain). The repertoire was sequenced with immunoSEQ multiplex PCR; TCRdb's copy has only in-frame clones and lacks some. The table records 130,000 or so clones, 86% of them present only once. This sample is drawn from a study of T cell responses to AZD1222 COVID-19 vaccine. Germline V gene lookup returns CDR1 SGHTA and CDR2 FQGNSA. V was cut by 4 bases and J by 3 bases, with 15 bases left in between. The CDR3 is 15 residues long. This chain links TRBV7-2 with TRBJ1-1, with D maybe TRBD1 (5 bases). The receptor was derived from an adult in good health. The starting material was peripheral blood, obtained on day 0 of AZD1222 vaccination. CDR3 in amino acids: CASSSGGGSYTEAFF. CDR3 DNA sequence: TGTGCCAGCAGCTCTGGGGGAGGATCGTACACTGAAGCTTTCTTT.